These T cell receptor beta chains were read from a single sample in a study of blood T cells in healthy people across ages. TCRdb re-analysed the 5' RACE reads in MiXCR, keeping a single row per CDR3 protein. The sample carries about 1.1 million distinct CDR3 sequences, about two fifths recorded once. Source material: blood. These receptors originate from a young man in good health. Both conserved end residues are part of each CDR3. A D gene is named only where the DNA matches it firmly. The size entry is marked missing in some rows and otherwise reads once, few, many or a size class.

CDR3 protein: CASSYSGQGSSPLHF
CDR3 DNA: TGTGCCAGCAGTTACTCCGGACAGGGTAGTTCACCCCTCCACTTT
J gene: TRBJ1-6
V gene: TRBV6-6
clone size: few
D gene: TRBD1

CDR3 protein: CASREGYGYTF
CDR3 DNA: TGTGCCAGCAGGGAGGGGTATGGCTACACCTTC
J gene: TRBJ1-2
V gene: TRBV12-3/TRBV12-4
clone size: NA
D gene: NA

CDR3 protein: CASTPDRGGTDTQYF
CDR3 DNA: TGTGCCAGCACCCCGGACAGGGGGGGGACAGATACGCAGTATTTT
J gene: TRBJ2-3
V gene: TRBV7-2
clone size: few
D gene: TRBD1

CDR3 protein: CAISGGRTGNTDTQYF
CDR3 DNA: TGTGCCATCAGTGGAGGGCGGACAGGAAACACAGATACGCAGTATTTT
J gene: TRBJ2-3
V gene: TRBV10-3
clone size: NA
D gene: TRBD1

CDR3 protein: CASSPHREKETQFF
CDR3 DNA: TGTGCCAGCAGCCCCCATCGGGAGAAAGAGACCCAGTTCTTC
J gene: TRBJ2-1
V gene: TRBV7-2
clone size: NA
D gene: NA

CDR3 protein: CSARDWRDRGVDTQYF
CDR3 DNA: TGCAGTGCTAGAGATTGGCGGGACAGGGGAGTCGATACGCAGTATTTT
J gene: TRBJ2-3
V gene: TRBV20-1
clone size: NA
D gene: TRBD1

CDR3 protein: CASSSGVSPGELFF
CDR3 DNA: TGTGCCAGCAGCTCGGGAGTATCTCCCGGGGAGCTGTTTTTT
J gene: TRBJ2-2
V gene: TRBV7-3
clone size: NA
D gene: NA

CDR3 protein: CATAPPGDRAIYEQYF
CDR3 DNA: TGTGCCACCGCTCCACCGGGGGACAGGGCTATTTACGAGCAGTACTTC
J gene: TRBJ2-7
V gene: TRBV12-3/TRBV12-4
clone size: NA
D gene: TRBD1

CDR3 protein: CASSYLKTGTYGYTF
CDR3 DNA: TGTGCCAGCAGTTACCTAAAGACAGGGACCTATGGCTACACCTTC
J gene: TRBJ1-2
V gene: TRBV28
clone size: NA
D gene: TRBD1

CDR3 protein: CSAVNQRLADTEAFF
CDR3 DNA: TGCAGTGCTGTAAACCAAAGACTAGCGGACACTGAAGCTTTCTTT
J gene: TRBJ1-1
V gene: TRBV20-1
clone size: few
D gene: NA

CDR3 protein: CASMGGWGTSEAFF
CDR3 DNA: TGTGCCAGCATGGGAGGGTGGGGGACGTCTGAAGCTTTCTTT
J gene: TRBJ1-1
V gene: TRBV6-6
clone size: NA
D gene: NA

CDR3 protein: CASSQRPVDEQYF
CDR3 DNA: TGTGCCAGCAGTCAGAGACCGGTGGATGAGCAGTACTTC
J gene: TRBJ2-5
V gene: TRBV28
clone size: once
D gene: NA

CDR3 protein: CSARDRASSYNEQFF
CDR3 DNA: TGCAGTGCTAGGGATAGGGCGTCCTCCTACAATGAGCAGTTCTTC
J gene: TRBJ2-1
V gene: TRBV20-1
clone size: few
D gene: NA

CDR3 protein: CASSPPVREGGTEAFF
CDR3 DNA: TGTGCCAGCAGCCCGCCCGTGCGGGAGGGGGGCACTGAAGCTTTCTTT
J gene: TRBJ1-1
V gene: TRBV14
clone size: NA
D gene: NA

CDR3 protein: CASSLLGAGDTEAFF
CDR3 DNA: TGTGCCAGCAGCCTCCTTGGGGCAGGGGATACTGAAGCTTTCTTT
J gene: TRBJ1-1
V gene: TRBV12-3/TRBV12-4
clone size: NA
D gene: NA

CDR3 protein: CASSQSTGGGETQYF
CDR3 DNA: TGTGCCAGCAGTCAATCCACAGGAGGTGGAGAGACCCAGTACTTC
J gene: TRBJ2-5
V gene: TRBV28
clone size: NA
D gene: NA

CDR3 protein: CASSLESELAPYNEQFF
CDR3 DNA: TGTGCCAGCAGCTTAGAGTCGGAACTAGCCCCCTACAATGAGCAGTTCTTC
J gene: TRBJ2-1
V gene: TRBV7-2
clone size: NA
D gene: NA

CDR3 protein: CASSLKSSASGNYEQYF
CDR3 DNA: TGTGCCAGCAGCTTAAAGTCTTCGGCTAGCGGGAACTACGAGCAGTACTTC
J gene: TRBJ2-7
V gene: TRBV7-9
clone size: NA
D gene: TRBD2

CDR3 protein: CASSPGTEPGKTEAFF
CDR3 DNA: TGTGCCAGCAGCCCCGGGACGGAGCCGGGGAAGACTGAAGCTTTCTTT
J gene: TRBJ1-1
V gene: TRBV5-4
clone size: NA
D gene: NA

CDR3 protein: CASSSLGQFYGYTF
CDR3 DNA: TGTGCCAGCAGTTCGCTGGGACAGTTCTATGGCTACACCTTC
J gene: TRBJ1-2
V gene: TRBV28
clone size: few
D gene: TRBD1

CDR3 protein: CATLVGFATEAFF
CDR3 DNA: TGTGCCACCCTTGTGGGATTTGCCACTGAAGCTTTCTTT
J gene: TRBJ1-1
V gene: TRBV7-9
clone size: NA
D gene: NA

CDR3 protein: CASSLLGRTSSTDTQYF
CDR3 DNA: TGTGCCAGCAGCTTATTAGGAAGGACCTCAAGCACAGATACGCAGTATTTT
J gene: TRBJ2-3
V gene: TRBV7-3
clone size: NA
D gene: NA

CDR3 protein: CASSSLSGLEAFF
CDR3 DNA: TGTGCCAGCAGTTCCCTAAGTGGCCTTGAAGCTTTCTTT
J gene: TRBJ1-1
V gene: TRBV7-2
clone size: NA
D gene: NA

CDR3 protein: CASSSGPGRRYNEQYF
CDR3 DNA: TGTGCCAGCTCCTCCGGGCCGGGACGCAGGTACAATGAGCAGTACTTC
J gene: TRBJ2-7
V gene: TRBV18
clone size: NA
D gene: NA

CDR3 protein: CASSLYEWTDPSTDTQYF
CDR3 DNA: TGTGCCAGCAGTTTATACGAATGGACAGACCCTAGCACAGATACGCAGTATTTT
J gene: TRBJ2-3
V gene: TRBV28
clone size: NA
D gene: NA

CDR3 protein: CASSSMYNEQFF
CDR3 DNA: TGTGCCAGCAGTTCCATGTACAATGAGCAGTTCTTC
J gene: TRBJ2-1
V gene: TRBV2
clone size: few
D gene: NA

CDR3 protein: CASSGSGATTYNEQFF
CDR3 DNA: TGCGCCAGCAGCGGATCAGGGGCGACAACTTACAATGAGCAGTTCTTC
J gene: TRBJ2-1
V gene: TRBV5-1
clone size: NA
D gene: NA

CDR3 protein: CASSLGAGSSSYEQYF
CDR3 DNA: TGTGCCAGCAGCCTGGGGGCAGGAAGCAGCTCCTACGAGCAGTACTTC
J gene: TRBJ2-7
V gene: TRBV7-2
clone size: few
D gene: NA

CDR3 protein: CASSPQQGLTSYGYTF
CDR3 DNA: TGTGCCAGCAGTCCTCAACAGGGGCTAACTTCCTATGGCTACACCTTC
J gene: TRBJ1-2
V gene: TRBV12-3/TRBV12-4
clone size: few
D gene: TRBD1

CDR3 protein: CASSQGPQETQYF
CDR3 DNA: TGTGCCAGCAGCCAAGGCCCACAAGAGACCCAGTACTTC
J gene: TRBJ2-5
V gene: TRBV14
clone size: few
D gene: NA

CDR3 protein: CASVLQGSYGYTF
CDR3 DNA: TGTGCCAGCGTCCTTCAGGGGTCTTATGGCTACACCTTC
J gene: TRBJ1-2
V gene: TRBV2
clone size: few
D gene: NA

CDR3 protein: CTSRAGASNQPQHF
CDR3 DNA: TGTACCAGCAGGGCAGGGGCTAGCAATCAGCCCCAGCATTTT
J gene: TRBJ1-5
V gene: TRBV6-6
clone size: NA
D gene: NA

CDR3 protein: CSASNRENYGYTF
CDR3 DNA: TGCAGTGCTAGTAACAGGGAAAACTATGGCTACACCTTC
J gene: TRBJ1-2
V gene: TRBV20-1
clone size: many
D gene: NA

CDR3 protein: CSARDIKRSMNTEAFF
CDR3 DNA: TGCAGTGCTAGAGATATTAAGAGATCAATGAACACTGAAGCTTTCTTT
J gene: TRBJ1-1
V gene: TRBV20-1
clone size: NA
D gene: NA

CDR3 protein: CSVGDQNTEAFF
CDR3 DNA: TGCAGCGTAGGGGACCAGAACACTGAAGCTTTCTTT
J gene: TRBJ1-1
V gene: TRBV29-1
clone size: few
D gene: NA

CDR3 protein: CSARDFAGNEKLFF
CDR3 DNA: TGCAGTGCTAGAGATTTTGCCGGGAATGAAAAACTGTTTTTT
J gene: TRBJ1-4
V gene: TRBV20-1
clone size: NA
D gene: NA

CDR3 protein: CASSVAAGTTEAFF
CDR3 DNA: TGTGCCAGCAGCGTAGCTGCAGGGACCACTGAAGCTTTCTTT
J gene: TRBJ1-1
V gene: TRBV9
clone size: few
D gene: NA

CDR3 protein: CASSLASQGREKLFF
CDR3 DNA: TGTGCCAGCAGCTTAGCGTCGCAGGGGCGAGAAAAACTGTTTTTT
J gene: TRBJ1-4
V gene: TRBV7-9
clone size: NA
D gene: NA